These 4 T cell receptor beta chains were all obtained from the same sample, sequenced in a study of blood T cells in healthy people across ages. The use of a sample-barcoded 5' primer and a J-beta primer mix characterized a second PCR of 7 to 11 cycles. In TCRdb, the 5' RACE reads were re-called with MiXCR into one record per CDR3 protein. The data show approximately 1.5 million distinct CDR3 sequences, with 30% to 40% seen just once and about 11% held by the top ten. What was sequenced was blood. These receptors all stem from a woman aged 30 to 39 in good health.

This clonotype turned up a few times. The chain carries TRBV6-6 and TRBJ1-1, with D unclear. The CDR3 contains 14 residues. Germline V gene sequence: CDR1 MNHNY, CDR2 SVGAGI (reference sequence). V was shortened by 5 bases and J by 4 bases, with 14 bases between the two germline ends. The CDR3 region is CASSPVVEGTEAFF. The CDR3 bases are TGTGCCAGCAGTCCCGTTGTGGAGGGCACTGAAGCTTTCTTT.

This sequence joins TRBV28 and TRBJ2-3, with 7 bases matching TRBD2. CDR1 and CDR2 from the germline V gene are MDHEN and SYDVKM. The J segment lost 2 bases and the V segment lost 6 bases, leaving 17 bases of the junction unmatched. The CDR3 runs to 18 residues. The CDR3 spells CASSPSGGGAGLTDTQYF. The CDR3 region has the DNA TGTGCCAGCAGCCCATCTGGGGGGGGAGCGGGACTCACAGATACGCAGTATTTT. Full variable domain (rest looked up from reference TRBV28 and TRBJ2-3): DVKVTQSSRYLVKRTGEKVFLECVQDMDHENMFWYRQDPGLGLRLIYFSYDVKMKEKGDIPEGYSVSREKKERFSLILESASTNQTSMYLCASSPSGGGAGLTDTQYFGPGTRLTVL.

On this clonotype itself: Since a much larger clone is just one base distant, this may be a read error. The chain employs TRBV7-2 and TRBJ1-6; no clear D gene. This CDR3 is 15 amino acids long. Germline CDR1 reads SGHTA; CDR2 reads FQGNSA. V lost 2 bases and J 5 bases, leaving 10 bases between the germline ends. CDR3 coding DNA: TGTGCCAGCAGCTTATGTGACGATAATAATTCACCCCTCCACTTT. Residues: CASSLCDDNNSPLHF. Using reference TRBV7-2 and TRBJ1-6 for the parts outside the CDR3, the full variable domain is GAGVSQSPSNKVTEKGKDVELRCDPISGHTALYWYRQSLGQGLEFLIYFQGNSAPDKSGLPSDRFSAERTGGSVSTLTIQRTQQEDSAVYLCASSLCDDNNSPLHFGNGTRLTVT.

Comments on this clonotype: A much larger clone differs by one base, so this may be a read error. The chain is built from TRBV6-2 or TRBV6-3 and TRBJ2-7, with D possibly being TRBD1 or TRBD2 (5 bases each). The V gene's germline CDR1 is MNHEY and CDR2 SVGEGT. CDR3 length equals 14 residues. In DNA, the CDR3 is TGTGCCAGCAGTCCATTGACGGGGACCTACGGGCAGTACTTC. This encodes CASSPLTGTYGQYF.